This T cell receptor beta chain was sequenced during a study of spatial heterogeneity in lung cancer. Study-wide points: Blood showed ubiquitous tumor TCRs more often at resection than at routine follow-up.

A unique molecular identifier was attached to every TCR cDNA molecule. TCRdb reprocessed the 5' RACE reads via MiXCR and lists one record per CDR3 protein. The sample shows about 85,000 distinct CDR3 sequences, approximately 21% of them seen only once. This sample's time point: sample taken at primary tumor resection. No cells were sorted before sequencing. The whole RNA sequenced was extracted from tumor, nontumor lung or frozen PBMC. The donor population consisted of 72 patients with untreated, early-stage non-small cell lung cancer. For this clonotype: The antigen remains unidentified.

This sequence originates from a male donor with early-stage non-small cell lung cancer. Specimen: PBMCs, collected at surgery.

CDR3 sequence (DNA): TGTGCCAGCAGCTATGGGGGGGCGAACACTGAAGCTTTCTTT. It translates to CASSYGGANTEAFF. The chain combines TRBV9 with TRBJ1-1; possible D gene TRBD1, 6 bases. Looked up from germline, CDR1 is SGDLS and CDR2 is YYNGEE. The V end lost 4 bases, the J end lost 1 base, and 11 bases lay between the germline ends. There are 14 residues in the CDR3. The full variable domain, rest sourced from reference TRBV9 and TRBJ1-1, is DSGVTQTPKHLITATGQRVTLRCSPRSGDLSVYWYQQSLDQGLQFLIQYYNGEERAKGNILERFSAQQFPDLHSELNLSSLELGDSALYFCASSYGGANTEAFFGQGTRLTVV.